The entry that follows covers one T cell receptor (beta chain) sequence. This entry is derived from a study of cytomegalovirus exposure and HLA in healthy donors. TCRdb's table, derived via immunoSEQ multiplex PCR, lists solely in-frame clones and lacks some. The table has roughly 100,000 clones, around 86% seen once. Germline V CDR1 and CDR2: SQVTM, ANQGSEA. The CDR3 is made up of 13 amino acids. V was clipped by 0 bases and J by 2 bases, with 7 bases between them. The chain has TRBV29-1 and TRBJ2-5; a possible D gene is TRBD1 (5 bases). The sample consisted of PBMCs. The sequence came from a woman under 30 in good health and CMV-seropositive. DNA for the CDR3: TGCAGCGTTGAAGAGCAGGGTCAAGAGACCCAGTACTTC. This codes for CSVEEQGQETQYF.